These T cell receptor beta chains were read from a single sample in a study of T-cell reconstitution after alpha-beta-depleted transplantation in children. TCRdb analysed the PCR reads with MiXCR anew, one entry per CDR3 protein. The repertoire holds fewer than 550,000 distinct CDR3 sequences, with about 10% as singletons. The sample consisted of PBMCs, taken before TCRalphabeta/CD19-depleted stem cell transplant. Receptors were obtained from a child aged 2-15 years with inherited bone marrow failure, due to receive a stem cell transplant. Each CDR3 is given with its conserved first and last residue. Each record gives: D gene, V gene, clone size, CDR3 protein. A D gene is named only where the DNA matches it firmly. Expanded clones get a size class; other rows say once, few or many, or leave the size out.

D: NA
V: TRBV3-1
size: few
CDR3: CASEGQGNTGELFF

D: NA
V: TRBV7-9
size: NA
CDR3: CASSAARVLITDTQYF

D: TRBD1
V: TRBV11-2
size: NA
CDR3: CASSRNRGQTYGYTF

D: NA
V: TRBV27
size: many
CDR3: CASRAGSSYNEQFF

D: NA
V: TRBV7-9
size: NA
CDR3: CASSPGAERTQYF

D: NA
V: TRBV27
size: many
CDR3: CASSPSARSADTQYF

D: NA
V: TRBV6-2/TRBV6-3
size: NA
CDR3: CASSYSMAEETKGSYNEQFF

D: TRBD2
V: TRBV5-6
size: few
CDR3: CASTIPSGASTDTQYF

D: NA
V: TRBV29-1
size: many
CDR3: CSVEDTPRGVGEQYF

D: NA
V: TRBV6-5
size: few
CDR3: CASSYSRAHTEAFF

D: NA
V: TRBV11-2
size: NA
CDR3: CASSLEGGFFNEQYF

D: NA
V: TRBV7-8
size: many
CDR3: CASSLVGGVSSYNEQFF

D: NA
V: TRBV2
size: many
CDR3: CGSGFRDTQYF

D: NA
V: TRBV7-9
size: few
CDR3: CAIPGAGANVLTF

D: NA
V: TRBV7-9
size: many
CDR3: CASSLDGSTGELFF

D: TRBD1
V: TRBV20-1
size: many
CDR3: CRAQGAWETQYF

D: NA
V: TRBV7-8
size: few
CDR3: CASTGDQLHTDTQYF

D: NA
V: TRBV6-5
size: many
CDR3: CASSYSIYNEQFF

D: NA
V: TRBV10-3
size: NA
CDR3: CAISGSGETQYF

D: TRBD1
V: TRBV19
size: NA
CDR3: CASSAPQGGTTEAFF

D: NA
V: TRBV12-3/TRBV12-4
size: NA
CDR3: CASSLGGGGDTEAFF

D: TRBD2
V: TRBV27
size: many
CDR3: CASSPGVAGVTGELFF

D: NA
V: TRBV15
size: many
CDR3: CATGQNYGYTF

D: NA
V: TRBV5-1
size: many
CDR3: CASSKDGYGYTF

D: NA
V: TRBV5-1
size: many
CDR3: CASSLALGFSYNEQFF

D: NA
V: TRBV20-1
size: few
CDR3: CSALSRETSTYEQYF

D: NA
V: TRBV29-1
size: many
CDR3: CSVDLQGLGTEAFF